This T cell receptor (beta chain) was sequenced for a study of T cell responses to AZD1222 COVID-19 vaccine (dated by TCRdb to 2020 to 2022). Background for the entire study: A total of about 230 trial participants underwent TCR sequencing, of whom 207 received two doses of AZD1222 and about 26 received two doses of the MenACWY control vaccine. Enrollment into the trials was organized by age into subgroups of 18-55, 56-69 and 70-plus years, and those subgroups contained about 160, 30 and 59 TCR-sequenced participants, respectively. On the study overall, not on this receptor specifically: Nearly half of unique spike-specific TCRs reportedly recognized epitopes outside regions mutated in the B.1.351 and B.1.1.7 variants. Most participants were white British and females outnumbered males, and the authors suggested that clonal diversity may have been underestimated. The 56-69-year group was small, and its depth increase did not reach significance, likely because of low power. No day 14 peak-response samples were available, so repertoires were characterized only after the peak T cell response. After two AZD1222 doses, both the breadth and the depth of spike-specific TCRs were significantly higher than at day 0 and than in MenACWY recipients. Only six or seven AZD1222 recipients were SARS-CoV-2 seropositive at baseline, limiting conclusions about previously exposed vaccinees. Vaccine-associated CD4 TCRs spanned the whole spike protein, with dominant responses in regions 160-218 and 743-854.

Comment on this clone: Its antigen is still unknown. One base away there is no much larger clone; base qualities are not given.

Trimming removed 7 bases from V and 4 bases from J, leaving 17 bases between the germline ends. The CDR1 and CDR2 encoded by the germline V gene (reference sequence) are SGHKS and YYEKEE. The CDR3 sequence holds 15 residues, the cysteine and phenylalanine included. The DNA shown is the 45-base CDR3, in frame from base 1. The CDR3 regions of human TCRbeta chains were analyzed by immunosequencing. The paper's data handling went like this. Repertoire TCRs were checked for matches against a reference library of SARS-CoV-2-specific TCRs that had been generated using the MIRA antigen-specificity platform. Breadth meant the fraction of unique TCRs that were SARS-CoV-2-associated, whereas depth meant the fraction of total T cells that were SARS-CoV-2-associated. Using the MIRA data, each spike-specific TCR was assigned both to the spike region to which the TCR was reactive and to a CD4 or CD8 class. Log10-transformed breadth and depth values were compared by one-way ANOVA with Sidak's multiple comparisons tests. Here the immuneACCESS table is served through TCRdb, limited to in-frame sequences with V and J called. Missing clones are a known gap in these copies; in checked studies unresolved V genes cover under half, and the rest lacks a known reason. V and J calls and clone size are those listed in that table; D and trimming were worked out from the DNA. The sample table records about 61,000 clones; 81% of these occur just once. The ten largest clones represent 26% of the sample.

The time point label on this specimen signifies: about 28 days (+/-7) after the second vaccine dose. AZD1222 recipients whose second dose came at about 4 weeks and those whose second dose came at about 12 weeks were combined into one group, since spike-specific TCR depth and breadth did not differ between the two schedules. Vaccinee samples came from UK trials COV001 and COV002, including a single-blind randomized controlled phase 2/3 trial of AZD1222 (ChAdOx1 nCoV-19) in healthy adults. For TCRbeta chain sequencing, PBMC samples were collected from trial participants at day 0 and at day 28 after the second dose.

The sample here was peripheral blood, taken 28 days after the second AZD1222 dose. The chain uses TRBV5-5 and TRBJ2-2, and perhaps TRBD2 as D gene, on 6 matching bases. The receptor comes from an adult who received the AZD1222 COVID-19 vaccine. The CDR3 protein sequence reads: CASDPRGASTGELFF. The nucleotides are TGTGCCAGCGACCCGCGGGGAGCTAGCACCGGGGAGCTGTTTTTT.